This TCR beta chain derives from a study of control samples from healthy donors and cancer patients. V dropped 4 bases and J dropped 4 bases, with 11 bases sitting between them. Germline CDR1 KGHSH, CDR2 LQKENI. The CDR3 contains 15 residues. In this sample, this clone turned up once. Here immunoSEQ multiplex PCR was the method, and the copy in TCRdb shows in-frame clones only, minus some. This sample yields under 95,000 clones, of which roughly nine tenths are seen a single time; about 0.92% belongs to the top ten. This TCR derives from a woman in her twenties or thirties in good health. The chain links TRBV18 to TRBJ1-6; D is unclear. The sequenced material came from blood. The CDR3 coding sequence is TGTGCCAGCTCACTTGACGAGATTTATAATTCACCCCTCCACTTT. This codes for CASSLDEIYNSPLHF.